Each of the 12 T cell receptor beta chains below was sequenced from the same sample in a study of beta chain bispecific antibodies for T cell cancers. Study findings and constraints: Anti-TRBV12 exposure, compared with anti-CD19, reduced the TRBV12-3 proportion of TRBV signal by around 99%. Normal T cells contributed less of the targeted TRBV signal than the leukemia cells did.

Expansion lasted two to four days, with either anti-CD3 antibody OKT3 or CD3/CD28 beads. TCRdb passed the 5' RACE reads through MiXCR, listing each CDR3 protein once. Among tens of thousands of distinct CDR3 sequences listed, about 2% were seen once. The antigens these receptors bind are not known. The sequences come from healthy donor T cells cultured with leukemia cells, collected from a culture containing a bispecific antibody targeting TCR Vbeta12. These receptors were collected from a human donor in good health. Some clones in this sample may be carry-over from other donors' samples.

In its sample, this clonotype was seen many times. The rearrangement uses TRBV6-6 and TRBJ2-1, with D possibly being TRBD2 (5 bases). CDR3 size: 14 residues. CDR1 and CDR2 from the germline V gene are MNHNY and SVGAGI (reference sequence). The V end lost 7 bases, the J end lost 3 bases, and 13 bases lay between the germline ends. The CDR3 is CASTISGNYNEQFF. The CDR3 nucleotides are TGTGCCAGCACCATAAGCGGTAACTACAATGAGCAGTTCTTC.

In its sample, this clonotype is medium-sized. This chain joins TRBV6-6 and TRBJ2-7; 7 bases line up with TRBD1. The CDR3 length is 14 residues. Germline V gene data show CDR1 as MNHNY and CDR2 as SVGAGI (reference sequence). J lost 6 bases, V lost 8 bases, and 13 bases had no gene match. CDR3 in DNA: TGTGCCAGCTTAAATGGGGGACAGTCTGGCGAGCAGTACTTC. Residues: CASLNGGQSGEQYF.

This clonotype rates as medium-sized. The chain has TRBV6-5 and TRBJ2-2, with D possibly being TRBD2 (5 bases). Trimming pared 6 bases from V and 2 bases from J, leaving 13 bases between. The CDR3 sequence is 15 residues long. The germline V gene encodes CDR1 MNHEY and CDR2 SVGAGI. The CDR3 spells CASSPGLYNTGELFF. The CDR3, as DNA: TGTGCCAGCAGCCCCGGACTCTACAACACCGGGGAGCTGTTTTTT.

This chain uses TRBV20-1 with TRBJ2-4, with 12 bases fitting TRBD2. With V trimmed by 3 bases and J by 0 bases, 9 bases remained unmatched. The CDR3 extends over 18 amino acids. The V gene's germline CDR1 is DFQATT and CDR2 SNEGSKA (reference sequence). CDR3 amino acids: CSARAGLAGGLAKNIQYF. The CDR3 DNA sequence: TGCAGTGCTAGGGCGGGCCTAGCGGGGGGGCTAGCCAAAAACATTCAGTACTTC.

Comment on this clonotype: With a much larger clone just one base away, this may be a read error. No conserved phenylalanine or tryptophan is present at the end of the CDR3, so a read error is the likely explanation. This rearrangement joins TRBV13 to TRBJ2-3; 8 bases match TRBD2. The CDR3 runs to 18 residues. Germline CDR1 PRHDT, CDR2 FYEKMQ (reference sequence). Unmatched junction bases numbered 13, after V lost 5 bases and J lost 0 bases. CDR3 loop: CASSEQSRGGPSTDTQYS. The CDR3 DNA follows: TGTGCCAGCAGCGAACAGTCCCGGGGGGGGCCGAGCACAGATACGCAGTATTCT.

This clonotype was recorded many times. The chain joins TRBV5-1 to TRBJ1-4; possible D gene TRBD1, 6 bases. The CDR3 is made up of 15 amino acids. From germline, CDR1 is SGHRS and CDR2 YFSETQ. V lost 4 bases to trimming and J lost 6 bases, with 16 bases between them. CDR3 DNA: TGCGCCAGCAGCCATAACAGGGATCTGGATGAAAAACTGTTTTTT. Amino acid sequence: CASSHNRDLDEKLFF.

This clonotype was detected ten times or more. The genes are TRBV27 and TRBJ2-7, with D hard to call. Germline V gene lookup returns CDR1 MNHEY and CDR2 SMNVEV (reference sequence). The CDR3 consists of 15 residues. V was cut by 5 bases and J by 5 bases, with 19 bases left in between. The chain's CDR3 is CASSPHTAAVHEQYF. The DNA for the CDR3 is TGTGCCAGCAGTCCTCACACGGCTGCGGTGCACGAGCAGTACTTC.

This clonotype appeared many times. V gene TRBV19 combines with J gene TRBJ1-2, with D unresolved. Germline values: CDR1 LNHDA, CDR2 SQIVND (reference sequence). The CDR3 has 16 residues. V shed 5 bases and J shed 3 bases, with 19 bases lying between them. CDR3 sequence: CASSRVKEVIDYGYTF. CDR3 coding DNA: TGTGCCAGTAGTCGGGTAAAAGAGGTGATTGACTATGGCTACACCTTC.

There are many counts of this clonotype. This rearrangement joins TRBV27 to TRBJ2-7; no clear D gene. Germline V CDR1 and CDR2: MNHEY, SMNVEV (reference sequence). V was clipped by 3 bases and J by 3 bases, with 12 bases between them. The CDR3 has 14 residues. The CDR3 DNA is TGTGCCAGCAGTTTGCTGGGAACGGGCTACGAGCAGTACTTC. Encoded protein: CASSLLGTGYEQYF.

In its sample, this clonotype was seen many times. The chain recombines TRBV6-4 with TRBJ2-1; a possible D gene is TRBD1 (5 bases). Germline V lookup: CDR1 MRHNA, CDR2 SNTAGT. The CDR3 consists of 16 residues. V was trimmed by 2 bases and J by 0 bases, leaving 11 bases between them. The DNA of the CDR3 is TGTGCCAGCAGTGACCCCAAGGGGCTCTCCTACAATGAGCAGTTCTTC. This gives the protein CASSDPKGLSYNEQFF.

Ten or more counts support this clonotype. This chain uses TRBV5-3 with TRBJ1-2, with 8 bases aligning to TRBD1. TRBV5-3 is identified as an open reading frame with a role that is uncertain. Germline trimming cut 1 base from V and 7 bases from J; bases unmatched to any gene: 3. This CDR3 contains 13 residues. The CDR3 here is CARSLPGGCGYTF. CDR3 coding DNA: TGTGCCAGAAGCTTGCCAGGGGGCTGTGGCTACACCTTC.

Ten or more counts support this clonotype. The V call is TRBV27, the J call TRBJ2-7; D not resolved. Between the trimmed V and J ends, which lost 2 bases and 3 bases, there was a span of 11 bases. The CDR3 has 14 residues. CDR1 and CDR2 (germline): MNHEY, SMNVEV (reference sequence). The CDR3 bases are TGTGCCAGCAGTTTAAAGAGCTGGGGCTACGAGCAGTACTTC. Its protein product is CASSLKSWGYEQYF.